This record concerns one T cell receptor (beta chain) sequence. The sample holds many counts of this clonotype. Its antigen has not been determined. No base quality values were provided; no much bigger clone lies one nucleotide off. TCR beta CDR3 regions were amplified from RNA transcripts. The TCR CDR3 was subjected to a first round of RT-PCR using the HTBI primer set and the Qiagen OneStep RT-PCR kit. A second multiplex PCR round built the libraries, followed by size selection and purification. Paired-end sequencing of the libraries was performed with 100 bp reads on an Illumina HiSeq2000. The original pipeline was this. SOAPnuke was used to process the raw data, with reads discarded if the reads contained adapters or uncalled bases, had a mean Phred below 15, or lacked an exact constant-primer or identifier match. High-quality paired reads were merged with COPE v1.2.5, and unique nucleotide sequences were defined as clonotypes. Clonotypes were aligned to IMGT TRBV, TRBD and TRBJ reference segments using MiTCR v1.1. The analysis included only V-J combinations with a frequency above 0.0001, which together covered 99% to 99.2% of the repertoires. A TCS score was defined as the ratio of F50 (clonal expansion) to E x V (chaos), with BLOSUM62-based TCRdist applied between CDR3 peptides within each V-J. Welch's t-statistics and random forest reduced around 510 V-J features to about 13, which were used in a naive Bayes classifier (R e1071). In-frame beta chains were kept once TCRdb had trimmed the public reads at Q25 with fastp and called clones with MiXCR. For every CDR3 protein sequence, its rows merge into one entry that carries the most common genes and DNA. The V and J calls here are based on TCRdb, not the publication. This sample lists fewer than 500,000 distinct CDR3 sequences; 13% were detected once. The ten most abundant clones make up roughly 20% of the sample.

Hyperthyroidism patients were newly diagnosed, with disease duration under 2 months, and aged 18 to 65 years. The study excluded patients with uncontrolled infections, other autoimmune diseases, pregnancy or lactation. Diagnoses were based on clinical symptoms, serum thyroxine and TRAb, thyroid ultrasound and orbital computed tomography. For progressor patients, blood was drawn at the first diagnosis of hyperthyroidism, before any ophthalmopathy symptoms had appeared. Ficoll-Paque density gradient centrifugation was used to isolate PBMCs from about 9.4 ml of fresh peripheral blood. Patients classed as progressors first received a Graves' hyperthyroidism diagnosis and then went on to develop ophthalmopathy during follow-up. Trizol reagent was used to extract total RNA, and RNA quality was then checked on an Agilent 2100 Bioanalyzer. The data were obtained in a study of T cells in Graves' hyperthyroidism and ophthalmopathy (dated by TCRdb to 2018 to 2020). Study-level background: Peripheral blood was sampled at the time of initial diagnosis, prior to any treatment. A discovery cohort of about 95 patients, about 40 with Graves' ophthalmopathy and about 58 with stable Graves' hyperthyroidism, was used to find distinguishing TCR V-J signatures. Prospective prediction of ophthalmopathy was tested in an independent validation cohort consisting of 18 to 20 hyperthyroidism patients and around 17 patients who later progressed to ophthalmopathy. The 75 to 100 discovery patients were divided at random into training and test sets in a 7:3 ratio. Thyroid tissue and blood T-cell repertoires from six Graves' hyperthyroidism patients were also compared in the study. After sampling, hyperthyroidism patients received methimazole starting at 30 mg daily, and ophthalmopathy patients received high-dose intravenous methylprednisolone. The paper reports TCR Vbeta CDR3 sequencing of 135 peripheral blood samples: 43 ophthalmopathy, roughly 74 hyperthyroidism and 17 progressor patients.

Trimming takes 5 bases from V and 3 bases from J, and the germline ends sit 10 bases apart. The CDR3 measures 14 amino acids from cysteine to phenylalanine. Left in the record is the CDR3 DNA by itself, 42 bases read in frame from the first base. What the work shows at the level of the full study, not this receptor alone: In cross-validation, a model built on a 13 V-J signature told ophthalmopathy apart from stable hyperthyroidism with approximately 90% sensitivity and around 81% specificity, and in testing the same model reached 80%/75%. Most expanded thyroid clonotypes (frequency above 0.001) were also detected in blood, suggesting blood repertoires may reflect thyroid immune responses. In validation, the model predicted progression to ophthalmopathy with 65% to 71% sensitivity and 72.22% specificity, a median of 6.5 months before onset. Sample size was not statistically predetermined, and investigators were not blinded to group allocation.

The sequenced material came from blood. This receptor was taken from a young man with Graves' hyperthyroidism that later progressed to Graves' ophthalmopathy. The chain uses TRBV12-3 or TRBV12-4 and TRBJ1-4; possibly the D gene is TRBD1, per 6 matching bases. CDR3 reads: CASSSRGANEKLFF. The sequenced DNA: TGTGCCAGCAGTAGCAGGGGAGCTAATGAAAAACTGTTTTTT.